The 2 T cell receptor beta chains given below trace back to one sample, sequenced in a study of T cell changes during pregnancy in multiple sclerosis. The repertoire was sequenced with immunoSEQ multiplex PCR; TCRdb's copy has only in-frame clones and lacks some. The sample holds 35,000 to 50,000 clones, roughly 88% seen once. Sequencing used PBMCs (not recorded whether the cells were cultured). The receptors here all came from a female donor with multiple sclerosis, enrolled in a pregnancy study.

J is TRBJ1-5 and V is TRBV6-1; no clear D gene. The CDR3 runs to 13 residues. Trimming stripped 10 bases from V and 4 bases from J, with 14 bases between. CDR1 and CDR2 from the germline V gene are MNHNS and SASEGT. The CDR3 here is CATMASPNQPQHF. As DNA, the CDR3 is TGTGCCACCATGGCCAGCCCTAATCAGCCCCAGCATTTT.

The chain combines TRBV10-3 with TRBJ1-1; D might be TRBD1 (5 bases). The CDR3 contains 16 residues. V dropped 8 bases and J dropped 0 bases, with 19 bases sitting between them. Germline CDR1 ENHRY, CDR2 SYGVKD. The CDR3 bases are TGTGCCATCTCCCGGGACCCCGGCATCATGAACACTGAAGCTTTCTTT. This encodes CAISRDPGIMNTEAFF.